The 9 T cell receptor beta chains listed next were all sequenced from one sample in a study of cytomegalovirus exposure and HLA in healthy donors. Measured with immunoSEQ multiplex PCR; TCRdb has only the in-frame clones, and not every one. The table lists 50,000 to 65,000 clones, approximately 95% of them singletons. Sequencing was carried out using PBMCs. The receptor source for this set is a woman in her late teens or twenties in good health and CMV-seropositive.

This clone appeared once. The chain couples TRBV25-1 to TRBJ2-1, with D possibly matching TRBD1 (6 bases). V gave up 2 bases and J gave up 5 bases, with 13 bases separating them. The CDR3 covers 15 residues. Germline CDR1 is MGHDK and CDR2 is SYGVNS. In nucleotides, the CDR3 is TGTGCCAGCAGTGAAACGTATCAGGGGCACAATGAGCAGTTCTTC. It encodes CASSETYQGHNEQFF.

The chain joins TRBV28 to TRBJ1-1, with unresolved D. Per germline, CDR1 MDHEN and CDR2 SYDVKM. The CDR3 is 11 amino acids. Trimming shortened V by 8 bases and J by 3 bases, and 7 bases separated the two germline ends. The CDR3 coding sequence is TGTGCCAGCGGCTCAGACACTGAAGCTTTCTTT. It yields the protein CASGSDTEAFF.

The chain links TRBV9 to TRBJ2-7, with D maybe TRBD1 (6 bases). Per the germline V gene, CDR1 is SGDLS and CDR2 is YYNGEE. The ends were cut back, 3 bases at V and 3 bases at J, with 19 bases in the middle. CDR3 length: 16 residues. Here the CDR3 DNA reads TGTGCCAGCAGCGAAATGGACAGTCAAGGGCTCTACGAGCAGTACTTC. Its translation: CASSEMDSQGLYEQYF.

The chain employs TRBV5-1 and TRBJ2-1; D is uncertain. CDR3 length equals 17 residues. Germline V CDR1 and CDR2: SGHRS, YFSETQ. V was shortened by 1 base and J by 8 bases, with 22 bases between the two germline ends. The CDR3 DNA reads as TGCGCCAGCAGCTTGAAGCTTGGAGACCCATTCTTCGATGAGCAGTTCTTC. Protein sequence: CASSLKLGDPFFDEQFF.

V and J are TRBV5-1 and TRBJ1-4; 7 bases match TRBD1. V was clipped by 5 bases and J by 8 bases; unmatched bases: 12. CDR1 SGHRS and CDR2 YFSETQ come from the germline V gene. The CDR3 totals 15 residues. DNA of the CDR3: TGCGCCAGCAGGGAGACAGGGACGACGGAGGAAAAACTGTTTTTT. It is translated as CASRETGTTEEKLFF.

The chain has TRBV27 and TRBJ1-3, with D possibly matching TRBD1 (6 bases). The length of the CDR3 is 15 residues. Between the trimmed V and J ends, which lost 6 bases and 0 bases, there was a span of 12 bases. Germline V gives CDR1 MNHEY, CDR2 SMNVEV (reference sequence). The CDR3 nucleotides read TGTGCCAGCAGGGACTTCAGGGGCTCTGGAAACACCATATATTTT. It codes for CASRDFRGSGNTIYF.

In DNA, the CDR3 is TGTGCCAGCAGCCAGTTGGGTCAGGGGAGAATGAACACTGAAGCTTTCTTT. Residues: CASSQLGQGRMNTEAFF. This rearrangement joins TRBV14 to TRBJ1-1; a possible D gene is TRBD1 (6 bases). Germline V gene lookup returns CDR1 SGHDN and CDR2 FVKESK. Trimming removed 3 bases at V and 0 bases at J, with 17 bases between. CDR3 length equals 17 residues. The full variable domain, in which reference TRBV14 and TRBJ1-1 provide the parts outside the CDR3, is EAGVTQFPSHSVIEKGQTVTLRCDPISGHDNLYWYRRVMGKEIKFLLHFVKESKQDESGMPNNRFLAERTGGTYSTLKVQPAELEDSGVYFCASSQLGQGRMNTEAFFGQGTRLTVV.

The chain couples TRBV7-3 to TRBJ2-7; D not resolved. CDR3 length: 13 amino acids. The V and J ends lost 2 bases and 0 bases respectively, with 5 bases between them. Germline V gives CDR1 SGHTA, CDR2 FQGTGA. The CDR3 here is CASSLSGSYEQYF. The CDR3 DNA reads TGTGCCAGCAGCTTATCAGGCTCCTACGAGCAGTACTTC.

V is TRBV6-1 and J is TRBJ1-1, with D unresolved. Trimming left V 11 bases short and J 5 bases short, with 18 bases between. Per germline, CDR1 MNHNS and CDR2 SASEGT. This CDR3 contains 13 residues. Written as DNA, the CDR3 is TGTGCCGGGAGGTCAAGGGCCCCTACTGAAGCTTTCTTT. Translating gives CAGRSRAPTEAFF.